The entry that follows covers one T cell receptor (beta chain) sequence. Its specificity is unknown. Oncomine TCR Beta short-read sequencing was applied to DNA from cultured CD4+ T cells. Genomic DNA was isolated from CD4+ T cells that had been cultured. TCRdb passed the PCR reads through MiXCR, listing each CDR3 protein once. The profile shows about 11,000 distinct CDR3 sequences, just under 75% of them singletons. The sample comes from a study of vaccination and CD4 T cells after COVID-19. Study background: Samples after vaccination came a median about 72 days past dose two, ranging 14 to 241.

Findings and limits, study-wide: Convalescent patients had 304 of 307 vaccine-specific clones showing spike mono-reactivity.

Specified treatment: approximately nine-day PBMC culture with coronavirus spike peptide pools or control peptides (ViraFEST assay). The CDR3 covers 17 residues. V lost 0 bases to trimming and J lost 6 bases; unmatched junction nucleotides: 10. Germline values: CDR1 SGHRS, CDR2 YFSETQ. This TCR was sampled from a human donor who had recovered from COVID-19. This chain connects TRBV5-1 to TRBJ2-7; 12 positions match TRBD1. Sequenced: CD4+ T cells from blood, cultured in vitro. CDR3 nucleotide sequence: TGCGCCAGCAGCTTGGACCCTACCGGGACAGGGGGCGGCGAGCAGTACTTC. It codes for CASSLDPTGTGGGEQYF.